These 30 T cell receptor beta chains originate from one sample sequenced in a study of glioma-infiltrating T cells. Using RNA template, CDR3s of TCR alpha and beta were amplified with iRepertoire arm-PCR. TCRdb called the multiplex PCR reads again in MiXCR, with one record for every CDR3 protein. The sample records approximately 190,000 distinct CDR3 sequences, roughly a third being singletons. Sequencing input: glioma tissue, nonneoplastic brain tissue, or PBMCs (not recorded which). The receptor set was obtained from a human donor with low-grade glioma or glioblastoma, undergoing nonglioma brain surgery, or in good health (not recorded which).

CDR3: CASSKISTLGQGAGEQYF. The CDR3 DNA is TGTGCCAGCAGTAAGATAAGCACCTTGGGACAGGGGGCGGGCGAGCAGTACTTC. The V and J genes are TRBV28 and TRBJ2-7, with 12 bases lining up with TRBD1. There are 18 residues in the CDR3. J lost 6 bases, V lost 5 bases, and 17 bases had no gene match. Germline loops: CDR1 MDHEN, CDR2 SYDVKM.

This clonotype was recorded at least ten times. This chain joins TRBV6-2 or TRBV6-3 and TRBJ2-5; 9 bases agree with TRBD2. Germline CDR1 is MNHEY and CDR2 is SVGEGT. The CDR3 is 15 amino acids. V shed 6 bases, J shed 4 bases, and the junction held 9 bases outside the gene matches. The CDR3 sequence is CASSRRLAGSETQYF. Here the CDR3 DNA reads TGTGCCAGCAGCCGCCGGCTAGCGGGATCAGAGACCCAGTACTTC.

As to this clonotype: A much larger clone differs by one base, so this may be a read error. The rearrangement joins TRBV28 to TRBJ2-7, with D maybe TRBD2 (7 bases). V was cut by 7 bases and J by 9 bases, with 22 bases left in between. The CDR3 is 14 residues long. Per germline, CDR1 MDHEN and CDR2 SYDVKM. In nucleotides, the CDR3 is TGTGCCAGCATCCCGGGGGGCCGGAGGGACGGGCAGTACTTC. Residues: CASIPGGRRDGQYF.

This clonotype turned up a few times. The rearrangement joins TRBV5-1 to TRBJ2-3, with a tentative D call TRBD1 (6 bases). CDR1 SGHRS and CDR2 YFSETQ come from the germline V gene. This CDR3 comprises 14 residues. The V end was cut by 5 bases, the J end by 3 bases, with 13 bases between. The CDR3 is CASSPGTLTDTQYF. CDR3 coding DNA: TGCGCCAGCAGTCCGGGGACATTAACAGATACGCAGTATTTT.

CDR3: CASRATGDSRSGNTIYF. The CDR3 coding sequence is TGTGCCAGCAGAGCCACGGGTGACTCCCGCTCTGGAAACACCATATATTTT. This chain links TRBV12-3 or TRBV12-4 with TRBJ1-3; D unclear. The V and J ends lost 6 bases and 0 bases respectively, with 18 bases between them. This CDR3 is 17 amino acids long.

This clonotype was recorded only once. The V call is TRBV7-9, the J call TRBJ2-1; D possibly corresponds to TRBD1 (6 bases). V was pared by 2 bases and J by 1 base, with 12 bases between. Per germline, CDR1 SEHNR and CDR2 FQNEAQ (reference sequence). This CDR3 comprises 16 residues. The CDR3 sequence: CASSLFPGASYNEQFF. The CDR3 region has the DNA TGTGCCAGCAGCTTATTCCCAGGGGCGTCCTACAATGAGCAGTTCTTC.

This clonotype was observed at least ten times. The J gene is TRBJ1-2, the V gene TRBV7-2, with D possibly matching TRBD1 (5 bases). The CDR3 extends over 15 amino acids. Germline V lookup: CDR1 SGHTA, CDR2 FQGNSA. Between the trimmed V and J ends, which lost 5 bases and 0 bases, there was a span of 13 bases. The CDR3 region has the DNA TGTGCCAGCAGCCCCCGGGGCCCAGCTAACTATGGCTACACCTTC. Its translation is CASSPRGPANYGYTF.

Note on this clonotype: One end of the junction is discordant with germline, which a read error may explain. This rearrangement joins TRBV20-1 to TRBJ2-3; 7 bases fit TRBD1. The CDR3 covers 14 residues. Germline V gene data show CDR1 as DFQATT and CDR2 as SNEGSKA (reference sequence). CDR3 sequence (DNA): TGCAGTGCTCTCGTGACAGGGAGCACAGCTACGCCGTATTTT. Its protein product is CSALVTGSTATPYF.

Of note for this clonotype: One end of the junction fails to match germline, which may point to a read error. The chain employs TRBV6-2 or TRBV6-3 and TRBJ1-5; a weak D match, TRBD1 (6 bases). Germline V gene data show CDR1 as MNHEY and CDR2 as SVGEGT. The CDR3 runs to 14 residues. This CDR3 is CASSDWGLGQKKNF. CDR3 coding DNA: TGTGCCAGCAGTGATTGGGGGCTAGGGCAGAAAAAGAATTTT.

The chain combines TRBV29-1 with TRBJ2-1; 7 bases match TRBD1. The CDR3 extends over 12 amino acids. CDR1 is SQVTM and CDR2 is ANQGSEA in the germline V gene. The J segment lost 10 bases and the V segment lost 7 bases, leaving 10 bases of the junction unmatched. The CDR3 loop is CSGATGTYEQFF. As DNA, the CDR3 is TGCAGCGGGGCGACAGGGACCTACGAGCAGTTCTTC.

V gene TRBV18 combines with J gene TRBJ1-2; unclear D gene. Per the germline V gene, CDR1 is KGHSH and CDR2 is LQKENI. V dropped 3 bases and J dropped 8 bases, with 10 bases sitting between them. The CDR3 is 12 residues long. This chain's CDR3 is CASSPVGEGYTF. The CDR3 DNA reads TGTGCCAGCTCACCGGTTGGTGAGGGCTACACCTTC.

This clonotype was detected ten times or more. The rearrangement joins TRBV7-2 to TRBJ1-1, with D perhaps matching TRBD1 (6 bases). The CDR3 consists of 13 residues. Trimming cost V 6 bases and J 2 bases, with 10 bases left between them. Germline V gene data show CDR1 as SGHTA and CDR2 as FQGNSA. CDR3 bases: TGTGCCAGCAGTACGGACAGAAACACTGAAGCTTTCTTT. Its translation: CASSTDRNTEAFF.

To note about this clonotype: The conserved phenylalanine or tryptophan is not found at the CDR3 terminus, so this likely reflects a read error. The rearrangement links TRBV20-1 to TRBJ2-7; D gene ambiguous. This CDR3 contains 13 residues. Germline lookup yields CDR1 DFQATT and CDR2 SNEGSKA (reference sequence). CDR3 coding DNA: TGCAGTGGTAGACCCTCATACGGCTACGAGCAGTACTTA. It yields the protein CSGRPSYGYEQYL.

This clonotype was seen many times. This chain connects TRBV6-1 to TRBJ1-5; no clear D. The CDR3 is 17 residues long. The V end lost 6 bases, the J end lost 0 bases, and 18 bases lay between the germline ends. Germline V CDR1 and CDR2: MNHNS, SASEGT. This CDR3 is CASRTIPGSYSNQPQHF. The DNA of the CDR3 is TGTGCCAGCAGAACGATCCCGGGGTCGTATAGCAATCAGCCCCAGCATTTT.

Ten or more counts support this clonotype. This rearrangement joins TRBV27 to TRBJ2-7; TRBD2 aligns across 8 bases. This CDR3 has 14 amino acids. Trimming at V came to 6 bases and at J to 4 bases, leaving 8 bases not matched to a gene. Germline CDR1 and CDR2: MNHEY and SMNVEV (reference sequence). The CDR3 spells CASSYSGSVYEQYF. As DNA, the CDR3 is TGTGCCAGCAGCTACAGCGGGAGTGTGTACGAGCAGTACTTC.

A remark on this clonotype: A much bigger clone sits one base away, suggesting this may be a read error. This chain connects TRBV12-3 or TRBV12-4 to TRBJ2-1; tentative D call: TRBD1 (5 bases). CDR3 length equals 13 residues. Trimming took off 5 bases at V and 10 bases at J, with 15 bases between the two ends. The CDR3 coding sequence is TGTGCCAGCAGTACCGAGTACAGGACAGAGCAGTTCTTC. Its translation is CASSTEYRTEQFF.

This clonotype was observed many times. The chain has TRBV6-1 and TRBJ1-2, with D maybe TRBD1 (6 bases). Germline values: CDR1 MNHNS, CDR2 SASEGT. V gave up 6 bases and J gave up 7 bases, with 15 bases separating them. The CDR3 has 13 amino acids. CDR3 sequence reads: CASRGPTGSGYTF. The CDR3 DNA reads TGTGCCAGCAGGGGCCCAACAGGGTCTGGCTACACCTTC.

This clonotype was seen a few times. The J gene is TRBJ1-4, the V gene TRBV4-1; D is unresolved. The V gene's germline CDR1 is MGHRA and CDR2 YSYEKL. The germline V and J ends were trimmed by 2 bases and 8 bases, with 15 bases remaining between them. The CDR3 has 15 amino acids. CDR3 protein: CASSQQRLEKEKLFF. CDR3 nucleotides: TGCGCCAGCAGCCAACAGCGCCTGGAGAAGGAAAAACTGTTTTTT.

This chain uses TRBV6-6 with TRBJ1-1; no firm D call. The CDR3 length is 13 residues. Germline V gives CDR1 MNHNY, CDR2 SVGAGI (reference sequence). The V and J ends lost 5 bases and 11 bases respectively, with 18 bases between them. CDR3 protein: CASSPNPFRDAFF. Written as DNA, the CDR3 is TGTGCCAGCAGTCCTAACCCTTTCCGTGACGCTTTCTTT.

The genes are TRBV7-9 and TRBJ2-1; D is unresolved. The V gene's germline CDR1 is SEHNR and CDR2 FQNEAQ (reference sequence). V was shortened by 1 base and J by 2 bases, with 9 bases between the two germline ends. This CDR3 contains 15 residues. The CDR3 loop reads CASSLGPSPYNEQFF. The CDR3 bases are TGTGCCAGCAGCTTAGGGCCCAGCCCCTACAATGAGCAGTTCTTC.

The table lists this clonotype with many counts. The chain recombines TRBV27 with TRBJ1-2; 7 bases match TRBD1. Trimming at V came to 0 bases and at J to 6 bases, leaving 4 bases not matched to a gene. Germline CDR1 is MNHEY and CDR2 is SMNVEV (reference sequence). This CDR3 contains 14 residues. As DNA, the CDR3 is TGTGCCAGCAGTTTATCGACAGGGTTTGATGGCTACACCTTC. As protein: CASSLSTGFDGYTF.

The chain links TRBV10-3 to TRBJ2-1, with TRBD2 matching over 15 bases. The CDR3 has 19 residues. The germline CDR1 and CDR2 sequences are ENHRY and SYGVKD. The trim removed 3 bases at V and 0 bases at J, leaving 6 bases unmatched. DNA for the CDR3: TGTGCCATCAGTGAAGGGACTAGCGGGGGGACCAGCTCCTACAATGAGCAGTTCTTC. Its protein is CAISEGTSGGTSSYNEQFF.

This chain uses TRBV20-1 with TRBJ2-3; tentatively, D is TRBD1 (5 bases). CDR1 and CDR2 from the germline V gene are DFQATT and SNEGSKA (reference sequence). V was cut by 8 bases and J by 4 bases, with 16 bases left in between. The CDR3 totals 13 residues. This CDR3 is CSYGQGDPDTQYF. The DNA of the CDR3 is TGCAGTTACGGGCAGGGTGATCCAGATACGCAGTATTTT.

Remarks on this clonotype: Its ends do not fully match the called genes, so a read error is possible. The chain joins TRBV6-2 or TRBV6-3 to TRBJ2-3, with 9 bases identical to TRBD2. Germline assignment: CDR1 MNHEY and CDR2 SVGEGT. There are 16 residues in the CDR3. CDR3 DNA: TGTGCCAGCAGTTACGGTGGCGGGAGGGACGCAGATACACAGTATTTT. Its translation is CASSYGGGRDADTQYF.

This clonotype has a single count. The chain combines TRBV19 with TRBJ2-5; 7 bases agree with TRBD2. V trimming: 5 bases; J trimming: 4 bases; junction bases outside the gene matches: 13. CDR1 is LNHDA, CDR2 SQIVND, per germline (reference sequence). This CDR3 has 16 amino acids. In nucleotides, the CDR3 is TGTGCCAGTAGTGCTGTGAGAGGAGCGGGGCGAGAGACCCAGTACTTC. Its translation: CASSAVRGAGRETQYF. The whole variable domain, remainder taken from reference TRBV19 and TRBJ2-5, is DGGITQSPKYLFRKEGQNVTLSCEQNLNHDAMYWYRQDPGQGLRLIYYSQIVNDFQKGDIAEGYSVSREKKESFPLTVTSAQKNPTAFYLCASSAVRGAGRETQYFGPGTRLLVL.

Notes on this clonotype: One end of the junction does not line up with germline, which may come from a read error. The chain employs TRBV3-1 and TRBJ1-3; D is unclear. The CDR3 runs to 15 residues. Germline-derived CDR1 and CDR2 are LGHDT and YNNKEL (reference sequence). The CDR3: CASSRMEVSGNTMYF. The CDR3 DNA reads as TGTGCCAGCAGTCGCATGGAAGTCTCTGGAAACACCATGTATTTT.

This clonotype has a count of ten or more. The J gene is TRBJ2-7, the V gene TRBV7-9; D gene ambiguous. Germline assignment: CDR1 SEHNR and CDR2 FQNEAQ (reference sequence). The V gene lost 5 bases and the J gene lost 4 bases, with 3 bases spanning the gap. The CDR3 runs 10 residues. CDR3 coding DNA: TGTGCCAGCAGCGCGTACGAGCAGTACTTC. Translation: CASSAYEQYF.

A remark on this clonotype: A much more abundant neighbour one base away suggests this may be a read error. The CDR3 is CATWDPPYEQYF. The CDR3 region has the DNA TGTGCCACATGGGATCCTCCCTACGAGCAGTACTTC. The rearrangement uses TRBV28 and TRBJ2-7; D not resolved. This CDR3 is 12 amino acids long. Trimming took off 10 bases at V and 2 bases at J, with 12 bases between the two ends. Germline values: CDR1 MDHEN, CDR2 SYDVKM.

This sequence joins TRBV20-1 and TRBJ2-2; 9 bases are a match to TRBD1. This CDR3 has 14 residues. CDR1 DFQATT and CDR2 SNEGSKA come from the germline V gene (reference sequence). The CDR3 DNA sequence: TGCATTGTCGGACAGGGGACGAACACCGGGGAGCTGTTTTTT. Translation: CIVGQGTNTGELFF.

About this clonotype: This may come from a read error, since a much larger clone is one base off. The V and J genes are TRBV12-3 or TRBV12-4 and TRBJ1-1; TRBD1 might be the D (5 bases). This CDR3 is built from 11 residues. CDR3 residues: CASGPGTEDFF. The DNA for the CDR3 is TGTGCCAGCGGTCCAGGGACTGAAGATTTCTTT.